This T cell receptor (beta chain) was retrieved from a study of PD-1 blockade in mismatch repair-deficient tumors. Study results and limitations: Tumor-resident clones, often absent from pretreatment blood, expanded after pembrolizumab and then contracted.

As regards this clone: The antigen remains unidentified.

The data were produced by immunoSEQ multiplex PCR, yet TCRdb's version contains in-frame clones alone and is incomplete. The table lists around 120,000 clones, approximately 91% of them singletons, with 12% in the top ten. Germline CDR1 and CDR2: SGHTA and FQGNSA. J lost 3 bases, V lost 3 bases, and 4 bases had no gene match. The length of the CDR3 is 14 residues. Sequencing used peripheral blood, obtained almost 74 weeks after starting pembrolizumab. The chain combines TRBV7-2 with TRBJ2-7; TRBD1 matches at 8 bases. The sequence came from an adult with mismatch repair-deficient cancer. CDR3 DNA sequence: TGTGCCAGCAGCTTGTCGACAGGGGACTACGAGCAGTACTTC. It codes for CASSLSTGDYEQYF.